This T cell receptor beta chain was profiled in a study of T cell responses to AZD1222 COVID-19 vaccine. Assay: immunoSEQ multiplex PCR; the TCRdb copy retains only in-frame clones and omits some. The sample has 140,000 to 150,000 clones; about 94% are singletons. Study results and caveats: Among those given AZD1222, only five to seven were seropositive at baseline. Nearly half of spike-specific TCRs reportedly target unmutated variant regions. Females outnumbered males among donors, who were mostly white British; clonal diversity was possibly underestimated.

Trimming pared 1 base from V and 6 bases from J, leaving 9 bases between. The CDR3 extends over 14 amino acids. Looked up from germline, CDR1 is LGHDT and CDR2 is YNNKEL (reference sequence). Of note for this clone: Its target is unknown.

The receptor was derived from an adult in good health. V usage is TRBV3-1 (or the pseudogene TRBV3-2) and J usage is TRBJ2-2, with D perhaps being TRBD1 or TRBD2 (5 bases each). The material was peripheral blood, obtained on day 0 of AZD1222 vaccination. CDR3 nucleotides: TGTGCCAGCAGCCAAGTCGGGACGGCCGGGGAGCTGTTTTTT. Translating gives CASSQVGTAGELFF.